This T cell receptor beta chain was recorded in a study of blood T cell repertoires in COVID-19. The CDR3 extends over 14 amino acids. The V gene lost 6 bases and the J gene lost 11 bases, with 17 bases spanning the gap. Germline loops: CDR1 MNHEY, CDR2 SMNVEV (reference sequence). Sequencing was performed with immunoSEQ multiplex PCR; in TCRdb, only in-frame clones are kept and a portion is missing. The sample contains nearly 70,000 clones, more than 70% of which appear only once. This chain joins TRBV27 and TRBJ1-6, with D possibly being TRBD1 (6 bases). Sequencing was done on a sample of peripheral blood. This receptor was obtained from a woman between 65 and 79 years old with acute or convalescent COVID-19. This CDR3 reads CASRPQGSTTPLHF. CDR3 in DNA: TGTGCCAGCAGGCCACAGGGTAGTACGACACCCCTCCACTTT.